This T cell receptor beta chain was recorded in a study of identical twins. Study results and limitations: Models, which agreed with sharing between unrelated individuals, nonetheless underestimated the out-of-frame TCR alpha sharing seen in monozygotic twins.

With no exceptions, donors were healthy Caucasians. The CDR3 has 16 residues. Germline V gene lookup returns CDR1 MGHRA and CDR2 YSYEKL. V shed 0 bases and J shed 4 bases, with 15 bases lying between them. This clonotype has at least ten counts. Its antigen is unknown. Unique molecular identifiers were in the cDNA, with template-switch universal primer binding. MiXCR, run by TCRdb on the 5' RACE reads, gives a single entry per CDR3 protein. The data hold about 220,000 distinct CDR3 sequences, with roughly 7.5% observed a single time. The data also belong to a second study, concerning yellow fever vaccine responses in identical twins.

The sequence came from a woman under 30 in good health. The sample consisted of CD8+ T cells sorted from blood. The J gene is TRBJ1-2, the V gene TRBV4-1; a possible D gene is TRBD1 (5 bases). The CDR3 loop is CASSQDWAGTSYGYTF. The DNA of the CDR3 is TGCGCCAGCAGCCAAGATTGGGCAGGGACCAGCTATGGCTACACCTTC.